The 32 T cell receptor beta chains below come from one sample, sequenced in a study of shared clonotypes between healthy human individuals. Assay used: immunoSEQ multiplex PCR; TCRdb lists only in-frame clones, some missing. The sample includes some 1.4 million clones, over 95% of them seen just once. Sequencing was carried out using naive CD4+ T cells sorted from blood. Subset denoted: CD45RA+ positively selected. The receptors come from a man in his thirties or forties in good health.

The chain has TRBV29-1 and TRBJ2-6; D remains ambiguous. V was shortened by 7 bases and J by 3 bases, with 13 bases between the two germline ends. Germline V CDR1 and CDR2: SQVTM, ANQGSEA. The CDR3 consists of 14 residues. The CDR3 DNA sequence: TGCAGCGACCAAAGGGCTCTTGGGGCCAACGTCCTGACTTTC. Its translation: CSDQRALGANVLTF.

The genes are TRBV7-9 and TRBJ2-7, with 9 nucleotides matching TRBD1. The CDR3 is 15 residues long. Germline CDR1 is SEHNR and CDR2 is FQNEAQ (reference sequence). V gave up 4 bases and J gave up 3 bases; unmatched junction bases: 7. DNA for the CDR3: TGTGCCAGCAGCTGGGAACAGGGGGCGATCTACGAGCAGTACTTC. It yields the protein CASSWEQGAIYEQYF.

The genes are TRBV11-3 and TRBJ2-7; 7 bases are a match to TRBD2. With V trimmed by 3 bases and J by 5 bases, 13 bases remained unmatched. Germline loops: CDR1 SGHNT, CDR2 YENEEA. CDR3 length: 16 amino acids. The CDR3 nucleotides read TGTGCCAGCAGCTTGCGCGGGAGCCTCTCCTTGGACGAGCAGTACTTC. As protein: CASSLRGSLSLDEQYF.

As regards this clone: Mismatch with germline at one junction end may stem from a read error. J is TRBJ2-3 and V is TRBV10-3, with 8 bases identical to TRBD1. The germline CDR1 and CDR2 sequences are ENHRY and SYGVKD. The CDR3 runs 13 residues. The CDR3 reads CASSRTGPDTQYF. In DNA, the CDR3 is TGTGCCAGCAGTCGGACAGGGCCAGATACGCAGTATTTT.

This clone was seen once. CDR3 DNA sequence: TGTGCCAGCAACGACAGGGGACCCTACGAGCAGTACTTC. Translating it yields CASNDRGPYEQYF. The rearrangement links TRBV2 to TRBJ2-7; 8 bases fit TRBD1. Germline trimming cut 7 bases from V and 2 bases from J; bases unmatched to any gene: 4. CDR3 length: 13 residues. Germline V lookup: CDR1 SNHLY, CDR2 FYNNEI.

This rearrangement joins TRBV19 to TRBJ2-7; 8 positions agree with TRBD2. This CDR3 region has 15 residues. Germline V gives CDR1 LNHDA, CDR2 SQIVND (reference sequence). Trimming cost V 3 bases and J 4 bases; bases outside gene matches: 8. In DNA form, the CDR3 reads TGTGCCAGTAGTATCTCAAGCGGGAGAGGATACGAGCAGTACTTC. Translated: CASSISSGRGYEQYF. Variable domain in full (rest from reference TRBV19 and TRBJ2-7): DGGITQSPKYLFRKEGQNVTLSCEQNLNHDAMYWYRQDPGQGLRLIYYSQIVNDFQKGDIAEGYSVSREKKESFPLTVTSAQKNPTAFYLCASSISSGRGYEQYFGPGTRLTVT.

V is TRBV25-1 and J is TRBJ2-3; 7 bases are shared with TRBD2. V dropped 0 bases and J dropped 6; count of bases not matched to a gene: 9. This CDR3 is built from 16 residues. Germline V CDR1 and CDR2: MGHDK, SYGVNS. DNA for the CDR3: TGTGCCAGCAGTGAATATGGTGCGGGAGTAATGGATACGCAGTATTTT. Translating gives CASSEYGAGVMDTQYF.

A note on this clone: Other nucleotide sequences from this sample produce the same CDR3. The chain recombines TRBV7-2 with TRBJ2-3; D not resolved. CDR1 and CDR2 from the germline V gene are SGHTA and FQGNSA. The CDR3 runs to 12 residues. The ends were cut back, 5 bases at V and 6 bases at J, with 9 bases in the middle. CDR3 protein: CASSLRRDTQYF. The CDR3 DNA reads TGTGCCAGCAGCCTCCGGCGGGATACGCAGTATTTT.

In DNA, the CDR3 is TGCGCCAGCAGCACTGAGCGGGCCCCCTACAATGAGCAGTTCTTC. This sequence encodes CASSTERAPYNEQFF. The chain couples TRBV5-1 to TRBJ2-1, with D maybe TRBD2 (6 bases). V was pared by 4 bases and J by 2 bases, with 13 bases between. The CDR3 extends over 15 amino acids. CDR1 is SGHRS and CDR2 is YFSETQ in the germline V gene.

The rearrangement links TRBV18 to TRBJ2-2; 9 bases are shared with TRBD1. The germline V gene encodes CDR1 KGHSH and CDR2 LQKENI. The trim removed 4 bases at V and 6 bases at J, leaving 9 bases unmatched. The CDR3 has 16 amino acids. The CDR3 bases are TGTGCCAGCTCACTCCAGGGGACAGGGTTACCCGGGGAGCTGTTTTTT. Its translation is CASSLQGTGLPGELFF. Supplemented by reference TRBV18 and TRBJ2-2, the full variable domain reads NAGVMQNPRHLVRRRGQEARLRCSPMKGHSHVYWYRQLPEEGLKFMVYLQKENIIDESGMPKERFSAEFPKEGPSILRIQQVVRGDSAAYFCASSLQGTGLPGELFFGEGSRLTVL.

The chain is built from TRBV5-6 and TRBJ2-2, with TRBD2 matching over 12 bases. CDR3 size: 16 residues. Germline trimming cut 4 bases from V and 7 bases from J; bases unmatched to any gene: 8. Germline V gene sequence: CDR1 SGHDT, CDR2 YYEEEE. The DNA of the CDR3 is TGTGCCAGCAGCCGTCTAGCGGGAGGGCCGGGCGGGGAGCTGTTTTTT. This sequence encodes CASSRLAGGPGGELFF.

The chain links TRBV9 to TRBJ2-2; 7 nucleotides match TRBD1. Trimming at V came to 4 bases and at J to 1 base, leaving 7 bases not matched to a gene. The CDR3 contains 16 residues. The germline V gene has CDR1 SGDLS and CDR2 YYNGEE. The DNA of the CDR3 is TGTGCCAGCAGCCACCGACAGGGAATGAACACCGGGGAGCTGTTTTTT. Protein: CASSHRQGMNTGELFF.

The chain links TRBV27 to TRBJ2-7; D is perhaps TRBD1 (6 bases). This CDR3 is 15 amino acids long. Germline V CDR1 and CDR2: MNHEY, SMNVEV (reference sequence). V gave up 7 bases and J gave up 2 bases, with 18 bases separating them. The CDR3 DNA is TGTGCCAGCACTAGAATGGGGGCAGGGACCTACGAGCAGTACTTC. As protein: CASTRMGAGTYEQYF.

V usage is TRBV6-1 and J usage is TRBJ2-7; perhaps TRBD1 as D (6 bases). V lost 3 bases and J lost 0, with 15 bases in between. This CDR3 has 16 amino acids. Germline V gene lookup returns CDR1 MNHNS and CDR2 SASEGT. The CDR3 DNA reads TGTGCCAGCAGTGATTTCCGGGACACTTCCTCCTACGAGCAGTACTTC. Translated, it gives CASSDFRDTSSYEQYF.

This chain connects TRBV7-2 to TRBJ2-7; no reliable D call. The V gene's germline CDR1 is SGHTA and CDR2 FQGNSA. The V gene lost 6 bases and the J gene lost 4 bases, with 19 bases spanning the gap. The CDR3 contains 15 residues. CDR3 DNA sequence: TGTGCCAGCAGTTCCCCTGAGGCAGATCGTTACGAGCAGTACTTC. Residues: CASSSPEADRYEQYF. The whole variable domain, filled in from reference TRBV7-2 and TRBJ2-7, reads GAGVSQSPSNKVTEKGKDVELRCDPISGHTALYWYRQSLGQGLEFLIYFQGNSAPDKSGLPSDRFSAERTGGSVSTLTIQRTQQEDSAVYLCASSSPEADRYEQYFGPGTRLTVT.

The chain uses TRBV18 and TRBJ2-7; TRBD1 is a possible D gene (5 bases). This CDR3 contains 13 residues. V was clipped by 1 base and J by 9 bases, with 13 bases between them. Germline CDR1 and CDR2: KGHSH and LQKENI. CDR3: CASSPLQTDGQYF. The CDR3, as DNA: TGTGCCAGCTCACCACTTCAGACAGATGGGCAGTACTTC. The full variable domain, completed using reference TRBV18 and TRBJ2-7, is NAGVMQNPRHLVRRRGQEARLRCSPMKGHSHVYWYRQLPEEGLKFMVYLQKENIIDESGMPKERFSAEFPKEGPSILRIQQVVRGDSAAYFCASSPLQTDGQYFGPGTRLTVT.

The CDR3 coding sequence is TGTGCCAGCAGTTTGATAATTAAACCCATGAACACTGAAGCTTTCTTT. Amino acids: CASSLIIKPMNTEAFF. The chain links TRBV28 to TRBJ1-1, with D uncertain. Germline CDR1 is MDHEN and CDR2 is SYDVKM. The ends were cut back, 3 bases at V and 0 bases at J, with 14 bases in the middle. CDR3 length: 16 amino acids.

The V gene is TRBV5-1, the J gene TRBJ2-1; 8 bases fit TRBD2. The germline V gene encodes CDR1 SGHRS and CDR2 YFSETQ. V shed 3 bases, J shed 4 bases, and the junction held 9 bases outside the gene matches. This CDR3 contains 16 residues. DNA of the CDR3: TGCGCCAGCAGCTCGGATAGCGGGACTAAATACAATGAGCAGTTCTTC. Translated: CASSSDSGTKYNEQFF.

CDR3 bases: TGTGCCAGCAGCTCCCGGACTAAAAATGAGCAGTTCTTC. Residues: CASSSRTKNEQFF. V and J are TRBV7-3 and TRBJ2-1; perhaps TRBD2 as D (6 bases). CDR3 size: 13 residues. V was pared by 4 bases and J by 7 bases, with 11 bases between. Germline CDR1 reads SGHTA; CDR2 reads FQGTGA.

The DNA for the CDR3 is TGTGCCAGCAGTGAATGGGGAGGGGGAGTTTGGTATGGCTACACCTTC. It is translated as CASSEWGGGVWYGYTF. The V gene is TRBV6-1, the J gene TRBJ1-2; D is possibly TRBD1 (6 bases). CDR1 MNHNS and CDR2 SASEGT come from the germline V gene. The CDR3 consists of 16 residues. Trimming removed 2 bases at V and 5 bases at J, with 18 bases between.

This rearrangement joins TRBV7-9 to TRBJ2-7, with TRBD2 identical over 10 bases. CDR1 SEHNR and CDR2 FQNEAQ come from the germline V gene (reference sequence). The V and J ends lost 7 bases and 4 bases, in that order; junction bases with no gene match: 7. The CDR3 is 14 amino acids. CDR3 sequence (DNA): TGTGCCAGCACCCCAGCGGGAGGGCCTTACGAGCAGTACTTC. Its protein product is CASTPAGGPYEQYF.

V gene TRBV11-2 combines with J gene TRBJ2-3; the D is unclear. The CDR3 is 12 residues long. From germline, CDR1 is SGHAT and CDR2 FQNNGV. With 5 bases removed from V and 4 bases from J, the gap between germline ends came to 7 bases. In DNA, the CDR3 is TGTGCCAGCAGCGTTTTCGCAGATACGCAGTATTTT. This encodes CASSVFADTQYF.

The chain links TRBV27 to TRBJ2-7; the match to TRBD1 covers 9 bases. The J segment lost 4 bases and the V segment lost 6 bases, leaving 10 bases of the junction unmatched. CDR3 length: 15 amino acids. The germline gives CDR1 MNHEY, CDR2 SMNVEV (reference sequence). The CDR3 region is CASSLVGQGGYEQYF. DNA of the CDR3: TGTGCCAGCAGCCTGGTGGGACAGGGAGGATACGAGCAGTACTTC.

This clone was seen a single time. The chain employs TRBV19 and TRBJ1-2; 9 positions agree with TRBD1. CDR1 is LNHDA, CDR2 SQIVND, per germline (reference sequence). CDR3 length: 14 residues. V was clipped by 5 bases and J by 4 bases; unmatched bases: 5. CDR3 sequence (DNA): TGTGCCAGTAGTTCGCCGGGACAGGGCTATGGCTACACCTTC. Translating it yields CASSSPGQGYGYTF.

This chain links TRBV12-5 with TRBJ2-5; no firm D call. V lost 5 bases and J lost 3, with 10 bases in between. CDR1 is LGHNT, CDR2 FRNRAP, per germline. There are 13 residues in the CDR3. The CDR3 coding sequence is TGTGCTAGTGGTCGTTCGGGCGAAGAGACCCAGTACTTC. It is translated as CASGRSGEETQYF.

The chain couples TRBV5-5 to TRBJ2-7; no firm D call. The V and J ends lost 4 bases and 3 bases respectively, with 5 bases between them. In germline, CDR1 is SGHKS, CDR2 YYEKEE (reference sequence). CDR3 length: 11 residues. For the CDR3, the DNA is TGTGCCAGCAGCCGGAACTACGAGCAGTACTTC. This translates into CASSRNYEQYF.

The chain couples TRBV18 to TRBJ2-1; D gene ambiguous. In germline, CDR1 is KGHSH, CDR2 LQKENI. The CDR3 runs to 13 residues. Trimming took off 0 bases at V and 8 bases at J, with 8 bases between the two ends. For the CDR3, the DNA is TGTGCCAGCTCACCACCGTCGAGGCATGAGCAGTTCTTC. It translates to CASSPPSRHEQFF. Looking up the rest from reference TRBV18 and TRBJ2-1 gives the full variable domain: NAGVMQNPRHLVRRRGQEARLRCSPMKGHSHVYWYRQLPEEGLKFMVYLQKENIIDESGMPKERFSAEFPKEGPSILRIQQVVRGDSAAYFCASSPPSRHEQFFGPGTRLTVL.

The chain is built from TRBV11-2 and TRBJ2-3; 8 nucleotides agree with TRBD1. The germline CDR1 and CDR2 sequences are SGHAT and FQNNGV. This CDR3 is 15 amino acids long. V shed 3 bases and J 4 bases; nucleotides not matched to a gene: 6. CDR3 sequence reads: CASSFGRTGSDTQYF. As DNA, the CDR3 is TGTGCCAGCAGCTTCGGACGGACAGGGTCAGATACGCAGTATTTT.

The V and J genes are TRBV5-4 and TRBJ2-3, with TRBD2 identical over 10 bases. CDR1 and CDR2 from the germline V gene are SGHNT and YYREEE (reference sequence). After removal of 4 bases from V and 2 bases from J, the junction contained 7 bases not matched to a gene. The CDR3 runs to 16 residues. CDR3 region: CASSPSGRAYTDTQYF. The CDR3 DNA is TGTGCCAGCAGCCCAAGCGGGAGGGCCTACACAGATACGCAGTATTTT.

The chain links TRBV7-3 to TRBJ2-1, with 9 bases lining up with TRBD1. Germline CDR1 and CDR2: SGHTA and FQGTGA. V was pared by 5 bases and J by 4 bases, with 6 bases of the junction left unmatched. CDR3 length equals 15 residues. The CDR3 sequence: CASSPTGTGYNEQFF. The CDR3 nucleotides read TGTGCCAGCAGCCCCACCGGGACAGGGTACAATGAGCAGTTCTTC.

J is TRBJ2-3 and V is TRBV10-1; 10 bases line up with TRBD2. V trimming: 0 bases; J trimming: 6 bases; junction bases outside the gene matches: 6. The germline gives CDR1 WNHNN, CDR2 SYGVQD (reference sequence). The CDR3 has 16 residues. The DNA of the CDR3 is TGCGCCAGCAGTGAGTCGGCTAGCGGGAGACAGGATACGCAGTATTTT. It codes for CASSESASGRQDTQYF.

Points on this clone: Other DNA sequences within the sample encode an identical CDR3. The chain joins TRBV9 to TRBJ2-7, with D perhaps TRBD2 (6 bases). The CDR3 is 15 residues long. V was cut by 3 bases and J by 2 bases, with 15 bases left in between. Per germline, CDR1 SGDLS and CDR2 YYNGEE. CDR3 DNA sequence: TGTGCCAGCAGCGCTTCACTAGCAGGAACCTACGAGCAGTACTTC. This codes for CASSASLAGTYEQYF.